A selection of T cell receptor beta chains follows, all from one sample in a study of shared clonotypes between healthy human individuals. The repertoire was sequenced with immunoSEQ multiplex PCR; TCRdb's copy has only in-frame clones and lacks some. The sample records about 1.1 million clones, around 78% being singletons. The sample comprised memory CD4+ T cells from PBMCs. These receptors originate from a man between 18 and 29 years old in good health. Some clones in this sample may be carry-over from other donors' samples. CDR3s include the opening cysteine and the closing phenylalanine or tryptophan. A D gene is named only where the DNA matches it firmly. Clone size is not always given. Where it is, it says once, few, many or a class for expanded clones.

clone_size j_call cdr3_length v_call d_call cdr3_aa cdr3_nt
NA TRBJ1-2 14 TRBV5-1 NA CASSPGDRNYGYTF TGCGCCAGCAGCCCGGGAGACAGGAACTATGGCTACACCTTC
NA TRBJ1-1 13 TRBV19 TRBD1 CASEGQPNTEAFF TGTGCCAGCGAGGGACAGCCGAACACTGAAGCTTTCTTT
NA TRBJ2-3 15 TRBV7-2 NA CASSFRGLSADTQYF TGTGCCAGCAGCTTCCGCGGCCTTTCCGCGGATACGCAGTATTTT
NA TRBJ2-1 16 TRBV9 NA CATRNVPGQGEDEQFF TGTGCCACCCGAAACGTACCGGGACAAGGGGAAGATGAGCAGTTCTTC
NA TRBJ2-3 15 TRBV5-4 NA CASSPPGVRTDTQYF TGTGCCAGCAGCCCCCCGGGCGTGAGGACAGATACGCAGTATTTT
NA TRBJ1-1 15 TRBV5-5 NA CASSPVWQVNTEAFF TGTGCCAGCAGCCCTGTTTGGCAGGTTAACACTGAAGCTTTCTTT
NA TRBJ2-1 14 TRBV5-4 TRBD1 CASSPGTVYNEQFF TGTGCCAGCAGTCCCGGGACAGTATACAATGAGCAGTTCTTC
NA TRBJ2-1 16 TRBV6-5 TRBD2 CASSYSSGRAGNEQFF TGTGCCAGCAGTTACTCTAGCGGGAGGGCAGGTAATGAGCAGTTCTTC
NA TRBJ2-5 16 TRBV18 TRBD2 CASSRGGRMGVETQYF TGTGCCAGCTCCCGCGGGGGGCGAATGGGAGTGGAGACCCAGTACTTC
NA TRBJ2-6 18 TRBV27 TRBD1 CASSLIGTVSSGANVLTF TGTGCCAGCAGTTTAATAGGGACAGTCTCCTCTGGGGCCAACGTCCTGACTTTC
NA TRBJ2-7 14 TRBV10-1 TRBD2 CASSVGGDSYEQYF TGCGCCAGCAGTGTCGGGGGGGATTCCTACGAGCAGTACTTC
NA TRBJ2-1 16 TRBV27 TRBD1 CASRPDRGRWYNEQFF TGTGCCAGCAGGCCCGACAGGGGCAGGTGGTACAATGAGCAGTTCTTC
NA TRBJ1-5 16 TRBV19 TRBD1 CASSMGQGSGNQPQHF TGTGCCAGTAGTATGGGACAGGGATCTGGCAATCAGCCCCAGCATTTT
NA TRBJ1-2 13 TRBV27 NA CASGWTANYGYTF TGTGCCAGCGGGTGGACAGCTAACTATGGCTACACCTTC
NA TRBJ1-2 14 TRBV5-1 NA CASSPGPANYGYTF TGCGCCAGCAGCCCTGGACCAGCTAACTATGGCTACACCTTC
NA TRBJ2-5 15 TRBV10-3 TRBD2 CAIIPPGRGQETQYF TGTGCCATCATCCCTCCAGGGAGGGGCCAAGAGACCCAGTACTTC
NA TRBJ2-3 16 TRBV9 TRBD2 CASSAGTSGRTDTQYF TGTGCCAGCAGCGCCGGAACTAGCGGGAGGACGGATACGCAGTATTTT
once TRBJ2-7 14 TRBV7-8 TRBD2 CASSPTAGVTPQYF TGTGCCAGCAGCCCGACCGCGGGGGTTACCCCGCAGTACTTC
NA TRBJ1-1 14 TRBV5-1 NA CASSPLLGGTEAFF TGCGCCAGCAGCCCCCTTTTGGGGGGCACTGAAGCTTTCTTT
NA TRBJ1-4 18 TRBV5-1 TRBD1 CASSLDPLSGTGNEKLFF TGCGCCAGCAGCTTGGACCCCCTCTCCGGGACAGGGAATGAAAAACTGTTTTTT
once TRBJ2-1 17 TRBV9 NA CASSAQGPPPPHNEQFF TGTGCCAGCAGCGCACAGGGTCCTCCTCCACCTCACAATGAGCAGTTCTTC
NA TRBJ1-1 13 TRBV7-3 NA CASSLSGNTEAFF TGTGCCAGCAGCTTAAGTGGTAACACTGAAGCTTTCTTT
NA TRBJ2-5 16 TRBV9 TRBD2 CASSPRGAGGGETQYF TGTGCCAGCAGCCCCCGGGGAGCGGGAGGAGGAGAGACCCAGTACTTC
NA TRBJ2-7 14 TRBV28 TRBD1 CASSLWDRGAEQYF TGTGCCAGCAGTCTTTGGGACAGGGGGGCCGAGCAGTACTTC
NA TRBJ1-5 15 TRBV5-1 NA CASSLSGSSNQPQHF TGCGCCAGCAGCTTAAGCGGCTCGAGCAATCAGCCCCAGCATTTT
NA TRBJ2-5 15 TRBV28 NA CASSLRGAGRETQYF TGTGCCAGCAGTTTAAGAGGGGCAGGGAGGGAGACCCAGTACTTC
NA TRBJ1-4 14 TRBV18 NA CASSRTQSIEKLFF TGTGCCAGCTCGCGGACCCAAAGCATTGAAAAACTGTTTTTT
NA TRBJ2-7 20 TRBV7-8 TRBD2 CASSLAFSLLAGDAFYEQYF TGTGCCAGCAGCTTAGCATTTTCCCTCCTAGCGGGAGATGCATTCTACGAGCAGTACTTC
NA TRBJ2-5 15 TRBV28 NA CASSQRTALQETQYF TGTGCCAGCAGTCAGAGGACAGCCCTCCAAGAGACCCAGTACTTC
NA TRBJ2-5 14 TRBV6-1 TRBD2 CASSLRGGVETQYF TGTGCCAGCAGCCTACGGGGGGGTGTGGAGACCCAGTACTTC
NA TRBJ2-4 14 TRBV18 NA CASSPGQQENIQYF TGTGCCAGCTCACCAGGGCAGCAAGAAAACATTCAGTACTTC
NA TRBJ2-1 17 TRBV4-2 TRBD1 CASSQLTRTGWDNEQFF TGTGCCAGCAGCCAACTGACTCGGACAGGGTGGGACAATGAGCAGTTCTTC
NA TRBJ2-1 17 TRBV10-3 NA CAISELGGQSSYNEQFF TGTGCCATCAGTGAGCTCGGGGGTCAAAGCTCCTACAATGAGCAGTTCTTC
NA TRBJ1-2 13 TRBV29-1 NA CSANLGGNYGYTF TGCAGCGCCAACTTAGGGGGTAACTATGGCTACACCTTC
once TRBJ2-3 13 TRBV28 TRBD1 CASSGDRGDTQYF TGTGCCAGCAGCGGGGACAGGGGCGATACGCAGTATTTT
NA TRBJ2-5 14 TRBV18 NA CASSPPVQSATQYF TGTGCCAGCTCACCGCCGGTCCAGTCAGCGACCCAGTACTTC
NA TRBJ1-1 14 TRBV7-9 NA CASSLEAGHTEAFF TGTGCCAGCAGCTTAGAGGCAGGGCACACTGAAGCTTTCTTT
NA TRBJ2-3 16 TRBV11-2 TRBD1 CASSYRLQGVWDTQYF TGTGCCAGCAGCTACCGATTACAGGGGGTTTGGGATACGCAGTATTTT
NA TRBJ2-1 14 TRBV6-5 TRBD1 CASSRDRVYNEQFF TGTGCCAGCAGCAGGGACAGGGTCTACAATGAGCAGTTCTTC
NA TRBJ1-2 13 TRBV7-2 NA CASSPIPRLGYTF TGTGCCAGCAGCCCCATCCCCCGGCTTGGCTACACCTTC
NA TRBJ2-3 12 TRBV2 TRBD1 CATGQGLDTQYF TGTGCCACCGGACAGGGGCTGGATACGCAGTATTTT
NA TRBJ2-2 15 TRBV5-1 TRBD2 CASSALAGVTGELFF TGCGCCAGCAGCGCCCTTGCGGGAGTCACCGGGGAGCTGTTTTTT
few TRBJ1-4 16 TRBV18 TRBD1 CASSPRGQAGGEKLFF TGTGCCAGCTCACCACGGGGACAGGCCGGCGGTGAAAAACTGTTTTTT
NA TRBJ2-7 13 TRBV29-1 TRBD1 CSVEGTGGNEQYF TGCAGCGTTGAGGGGACAGGGGGCAACGAGCAGTACTTC
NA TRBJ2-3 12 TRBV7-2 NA CASRGISDTQYF TGTGCCAGCCGAGGAATATCCGATACGCAGTATTTT
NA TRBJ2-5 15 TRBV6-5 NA CASSYGTETRETQYF TGTGCCAGCAGTTACGGGACGGAGACCCGGGAGACCCAGTACTTC
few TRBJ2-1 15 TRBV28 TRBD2 CASSLSLADYNEQFF TGTGCCAGCAGTTTATCGCTAGCGGACTACAATGAGCAGTTCTTC
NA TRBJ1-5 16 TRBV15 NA CATSRDPPISGQPQHF TGTGCCACCAGCAGAGATCCACCAATATCGGGTCAGCCCCAGCATTTT
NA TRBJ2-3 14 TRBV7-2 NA CASSLVRDTDTQYF TGTGCCAGCAGCTTAGTCAGGGACACAGATACGCAGTATTTT
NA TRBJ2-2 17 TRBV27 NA CASSLSSQGGNTGELFF TGTGCCAGCAGTTTATCTTCTCAGGGGGGGAACACCGGGGAGCTGTTTTTT
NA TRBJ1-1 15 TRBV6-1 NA CASNPWRGGDTEAFF TGTGCCAGCAACCCCTGGCGGGGTGGCGACACTGAAGCTTTCTTT